Listed below are T cell receptor beta chains from one sample, sequenced in a study of blood T cell repertoires in COVID-19. Sequencing used immunoSEQ multiplex PCR; TCRdb keeps in-frame clones, though not all of them. The data contain about 160,000 clones, 60% to 85% of them singletons. What was sequenced was peripheral blood. The receptors originated from a man in his 70s with acute or convalescent COVID-19. Each CDR3 is given with its conserved first and last residue. Each record gives: V gene, clone size, J gene, CDR3 protein. The size of a clone is reported for some rows only, either as once, few or many, or as a class for expanded clones.

TRBV15	-	TRBJ1-1	CATSRGRTVQDMNTEAFF
TRBV27	few	TRBJ2-1	CASSLSGTGVSAGQLSKFF
TRBV14	-	TRBJ2-2	CASSLQQASGELFF
TRBV7-2	-	TRBJ2-5	CASSPIAGYNQETQYF
TRBV5-5	-	TRBJ2-2	CASSYLTAGANTGELFF
TRBV28	-	TRBJ2-5	CASSSKYRGTETQYF
TRBV5-4	once	TRBJ2-7	CASSPGPGEQYF
TRBV5-5	-	TRBJ1-5	CASSQGQGGNSNQPQHF
TRBV9	-	TRBJ2-1	CASSGTSGSYNEQFF
TRBV2	-	TRBJ2-7	CASSAGLAGGYEQYF
TRBV5-1	-	TRBJ1-2	CASSSQGARKDYGYTF
TRBV28	once	TRBJ1-6	CASKSRGDNSPLHF
TRBV5-4	once	TRBJ2-3	CASSSGQTDTQYF
TRBV2	-	TRBJ1-5	CATKQGVGQPQHF
TRBV7-2	-	TRBJ2-7	CASSPQEWHEQYF
TRBV28	-	TRBJ2-4	CASSLGGNKNIQYF
TRBV28	-	TRBJ1-5	CASTQDRSYQPQHF
TRBV29-1	few	TRBJ1-4	CSVEPGTGGGKLFF
TRBV6-5	-	TRBJ2-7	CASSSRSPRSRYEQYF
TRBV7-7	-	TRBJ2-5	CASSLGGAGGQETQYF
TRBV10-3	-	TRBJ2-2	CAISGWGQGNTGELFF
TRBV5-1	-	TRBJ1-1	CASSLAALAGKNTEAFF
TRBV6-5	-	TRBJ1-2	CASSYGLSSYGYTF
TRBV11-3	-	TRBJ2-7	CASSPYTGYEQYF
TRBV6-5	-	TRBJ1-6	CASSSLGSRNSPLHF
TRBV7-9	-	TRBJ2-6	CASSSYSGANVLTF
TRBV7-8	-	TRBJ2-7	CASSLGALSYEQYF
TRBV29-1	few	TRBJ1-5	CSARQGSQPQHF
TRBV7-9	-	TRBJ1-2	CASREGALGYTF
TRBV24-1	-	TRBJ2-5	CATSDFTGRYQETQYF
TRBV3-1/TRBV3-2	-	TRBJ1-1	CASSQSSGTEAFF
TRBV9	-	TRBJ2-3	CASSVELAGVPDTQYF
TRBV5-1	-	TRBJ1-2	CASSQRQAGDGYTF
TRBV3-1/TRBV3-2	-	TRBJ2-7	CASSRDRESEQYF
TRBV7-9	-	TRBJ1-6	CASSLATSGVRGGNSPLHF
TRBV10-3	-	TRBJ1-1	CAINPTGNTEAFF
TRBV5-4	-	TRBJ2-1	CASSLARGLANNEQFF
TRBV3-1/TRBV3-2	few	TRBJ2-4	CASSRMTLGGNIQYF
TRBV5-1	-	TRBJ2-1	CASSSLTSGAGYEQFF
TRBV2	-	TRBJ2-5	CASKLAGEETQYF
TRBV24-1	-	TRBJ1-2	CATSDFSGGGYTF
TRBV7-6	-	TRBJ1-1	CASSQQGGSTEAFF
TRBV12-3/TRBV12-4	-	TRBJ2-5	CASSLAQQETQYF
TRBV6-4	-	TRBJ2-1	CASSPTGTNSYNEQFF
TRBV7-7	-	TRBJ2-2	CASSLDSNTGELFF
TRBV29-1	few	TRBJ1-4	CSVGFPGGLNEKLFF
TRBV24-1	few	TRBJ2-3	CATSDTNSDTQYF
TRBV6-5	few	TRBJ2-7	CASSRQGAQEQYF
TRBV3-1/TRBV3-2	-	TRBJ2-2	CASNLGGGRTTGELFF
TRBV28	once	TRBJ2-5	CASSLVAMETQYF
TRBV10-3	-	TRBJ1-3	CAISEQTGNTIYF